This T cell receptor (beta chain) originates from a study of Tregs in tolerant kidney transplant recipients. Concerning this clone itself: Its antigen is unknown.

Germline V gene data show CDR1 as MGHRA and CDR2 as YSYEKL. V was shortened by 0 bases and J by 4 bases, with 7 bases between the two germline ends. The CDR3 consists of 14 residues. The method was immunoSEQ multiplex PCR; TCRdb's version includes in-frame clones alone and lacks a portion of them. The sample records 90,000 or so clones, approximately 92% being singletons. General study points: Few patients were studied, so findings need validation in larger groups.

The sequencing input was CD8+ T cells from blood. This receptor was obtained from a human donor in good health. The V call is TRBV4-1, the J call TRBJ2-1, with D maybe TRBD2 (6 bases). CDR3 sequence reads: CASSQDGGYNEQFF. In nucleotides, the CDR3 is TGCGCCAGCAGCCAAGATGGAGGGTACAATGAGCAGTTCTTC.